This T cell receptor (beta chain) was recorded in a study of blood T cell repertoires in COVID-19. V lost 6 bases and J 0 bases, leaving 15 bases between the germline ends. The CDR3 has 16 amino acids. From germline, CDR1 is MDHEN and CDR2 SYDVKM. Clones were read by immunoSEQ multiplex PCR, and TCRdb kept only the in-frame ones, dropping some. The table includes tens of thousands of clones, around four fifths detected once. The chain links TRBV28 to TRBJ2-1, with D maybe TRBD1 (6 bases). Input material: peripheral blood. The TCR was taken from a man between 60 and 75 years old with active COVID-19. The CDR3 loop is CASSAQTGRSYNEQFF. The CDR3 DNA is TGTGCCAGCAGCGCTCAAACAGGGCGCTCCTACAATGAGCAGTTCTTC.